Listed here are 26 T cell receptor beta chains from one sample, sequenced in a study of Ad26.COV2.S vaccination and SARS-CoV-2 variants. Specified treatment: 19 received Ad26.COV2.S at low or high dose, single or two shots; 5 received placebo; per-sample allocation not given. Day 63 following the first vaccine or placebo injection was when the samples were taken. Only in-frame clones appear in the TCRdb table, and some are missing; sequencing was by immunoSEQ multiplex PCR. The table lists more than 400,000 clones, about nine tenths of them singletons. Sequences were derived from peripheral blood, sampled in a trial of Ad26.COV2.S vaccine versus placebo. These receptors all stem from a person between 18 and 65 years old who received the Ad26.COV2.S COVID-19 vaccine or a placebo.

The chain uses TRBV5-4 and TRBJ1-1; possible D gene TRBD1, 6 bases. V gave up 0 bases and J gave up 2 bases, with 11 bases separating them. CDR3 length: 15 residues. Germline CDR1 is SGHNT and CDR2 is YYREEE (reference sequence). The CDR3 protein is CASSLGGPLNTEAFF. CDR3 in DNA: TGTGCCAGCAGCTTGGGGGGGCCGCTAAACACTGAAGCTTTCTTT.

This clone turned up a few times. The chain combines TRBV6-5 with TRBJ2-7; 8 nucleotides line up with TRBD1. Looked up from germline, CDR1 is MNHEY and CDR2 is SVGAGI. Unmatched junction bases numbered 9, after V lost 5 bases and J lost 3 bases. The CDR3 has 15 amino acids. In nucleotides, the CDR3 is TGTGCCAGCAGTCGAACCGGGACAGGCGACTACGAGCAGTACTTC. This translates into CASSRTGTGDYEQYF.

The gene calls are TRBV7-2 and TRBJ1-2, with D possibly TRBD1 on 5 matching bases. Germline V gives CDR1 SGHTA, CDR2 FQGNSA. CDR3 size: 14 residues. Trimming took 1 base from V and 0 from J, leaving 6 bases between them. The CDR3 sequence is CASSLGGTNYGYTF. DNA of the CDR3: TGTGCCAGCAGCTTAGGGGGGACTAACTATGGCTACACCTTC.

Here the CDR3 DNA reads TGTGCCAGCAGCGTAGCTGCCTCCAATTCACCCCTCCACTTT. Translating gives CASSVAASNSPLHF. V gene TRBV9 combines with J gene TRBJ1-6; D is ambiguous. The CDR3 has 14 residues. Germline CDR1 reads SGDLS; CDR2 reads YYNGEE. Trimming pared 0 bases from V and 7 bases from J, leaving 8 bases between.

This clone was seen a single time. V gene TRBV7-9 combines with J gene TRBJ2-3, with TRBD2 matching over 10 bases. The CDR3 loop spans 15 amino acids. The germline V gene encodes CDR1 SEHNR and CDR2 FQNEAQ (reference sequence). After removal of 5 bases from V and 3 bases from J, the junction contained 5 bases not matched to a gene. The CDR3 coding sequence is TGTGCCAGCAGCCCTAGCGGGAGCGGGACAGATACGCAGTATTTT. Its translation is CASSPSGSGTDTQYF.

As to this clone: Other DNA sequences from this sample encode an identical CDR3 as well. The chain has TRBV5-1 and TRBJ2-3; the match to TRBD2 covers 7 bases. The CDR3 consists of 16 residues. The ends lost 0 bases at V and 0 bases at J; junction bases unmatched: 4. In germline, CDR1 is SGHRS, CDR2 YFSETQ. In DNA, the CDR3 is TGCGCCAGCAGCTTGGACCCTAGCGGTAGCACAGATACGCAGTATTTT. This translates into CASSLDPSGSTDTQYF.

The chain has TRBV27 and TRBJ2-1, with TRBD2 identical over 10 bases. The CDR3 covers 20 residues. V was pared by 4 bases and J by 10 bases, with 25 bases of the junction left unmatched. Germline V gives CDR1 MNHEY, CDR2 SMNVEV (reference sequence). The CDR3 region is CASSSLLTSGLLNEGEEQFF. CDR3 nucleotide sequence: TGTGCCAGCAGTTCCTTACTGACTAGCGGGCTTTTGAACGAAGGGGAGGAGCAGTTCTTC.

In this sample, this clone turned up once. This chain uses TRBV29-1 with TRBJ1-1; TRBD1 is a possible D gene (6 bases). V was clipped by 0 bases and J by 10 bases, with 12 bases between them. Germline CDR1 SQVTM, CDR2 ANQGSEA. This CDR3 spans 12 amino acids. The CDR3 here is CSVEDRGGGAFF. CDR3 nucleotide sequence: TGCAGCGTTGAAGATCGAGGGGGGGGAGCTTTCTTT.

The V call is TRBV6-5, the J call TRBJ1-3; D might be TRBD1 (6 bases). V lost 8 bases and J 2 bases, leaving 13 bases between the germline ends. Germline V gene lookup returns CDR1 MNHEY and CDR2 SVGAGI. This CDR3 has 14 residues. For the CDR3, the DNA is TGTGCCAGCCAGGGGATTATCCCTGGAAACACCATATATTTT. Amino acid sequence: CASQGIIPGNTIYF.

The J gene is TRBJ2-3, the V gene TRBV27, with D possibly being TRBD1 (6 bases). CDR1 and CDR2 from the germline V gene are MNHEY and SMNVEV (reference sequence). The CDR3 spans 16 residues. V was clipped by 3 bases and J by 4 bases, with 17 bases between them. The CDR3 bases are TGTGCCAGCAGTTTGTCGATGGGACATCGGGCAGATACGCAGTATTTT. As protein: CASSLSMGHRADTQYF.

This clone appeared a few times. The chain has TRBV14 and TRBJ2-2; tentative D call: TRBD1 (6 bases). The CDR3 loop spans 13 amino acids. Trimming removed 6 bases from V and 3 bases from J, with 8 bases in between. Germline V gene lookup returns CDR1 SGHDN and CDR2 FVKESK. The CDR3 spells CASSRQDTGELFF. The CDR3 DNA follows: TGTGCCAGCAGTCGACAGGACACCGGGGAGCTGTTTTTT.

The genes are TRBV5-6 and TRBJ2-7, with D possibly TRBD2 on 7 matching bases. The CDR3 covers 15 residues. V lost 1 base to trimming and J lost 3 bases, with 14 bases between them. The germline V gene has CDR1 SGHDT and CDR2 YYEEEE. CDR3 sequence: CASSLSLRGGYEQYF. CDR3 DNA sequence: TGTGCCAGCAGCTTGTCTCTGAGGGGGGGCTACGAGCAGTACTTC.

The rearrangement links TRBV5-1 to TRBJ2-7; D is unresolved. Trimming took 0 bases from V and 1 from J, leaving 8 bases between them. The CDR3 sequence is 14 residues long. Germline CDR1 SGHRS, CDR2 YFSETQ. CDR3 in amino acids: CASSLGGQSYEQYF. CDR3 sequence (DNA): TGCGCCAGCAGCTTGGGTGGCCAGTCCTACGAGCAGTACTTC. The whole variable domain, remainder taken from reference TRBV5-1 and TRBJ2-7, is KAGVTQTPRYLIKTRGQQVTLSCSPISGHRSVSWYQQTPGQGLQFLFEYFSETQRNKGNFPGRFSGRQFSNSRSEMNVSTLELGDSALYLCASSLGGQSYEQYFGPGTRLTVT.

The gene calls are TRBV6-2 or TRBV6-3 and TRBJ2-7; no clear D gene. Germline V gene sequence: CDR1 MNHEY, CDR2 SVGEGT. Deletions cut 2 bases from V and 8 bases from J, with 7 bases between. This CDR3 spans 11 amino acids. CDR3 sequence reads: CASSYVSKQYF. In DNA, the CDR3 is TGTGCCAGCAGTTACGTTTCCAAGCAGTACTTC.

V and J are TRBV4-1 and TRBJ2-7; weak D call: TRBD1 (5 bases). Germline lookup yields CDR1 MGHRA and CDR2 YSYEKL. This CDR3 contains 13 residues. The V end lost 4 bases, the J end lost 3 bases, and 10 bases lay between the germline ends. CDR3 loop: CASSRTQGYEQYF. In DNA, the CDR3 is TGCGCCAGCAGCCGCACTCAGGGCTACGAGCAGTACTTC.

The chain employs TRBV11-2 and TRBJ2-5, with D possibly called TRBD1 or TRBD2 (6 bases each). V was pared by 4 bases and J by 5 bases, with 14 bases between. In germline, CDR1 is SGHAT, CDR2 FQNNGV. This CDR3 comprises 14 residues. For the CDR3, the DNA is TGTGCCAGCAGCTCCCACGGGGGCAGGGAGACCCAGTACTTC. It encodes CASSSHGGRETQYF.

The gene calls are TRBV7-2 and TRBJ2-1; the match to TRBD2 covers 14 bases. The CDR3 runs 16 residues. V was pared by 3 bases and J by 8 bases, with 6 bases of the junction left unmatched. The germline V gene encodes CDR1 SGHTA and CDR2 FQGNSA. The CDR3 sequence is CASSFRLAGGPDEQFF. In DNA, the CDR3 is TGTGCCAGCAGCTTCCGACTAGCGGGAGGGCCGGATGAGCAGTTCTTC.

The rearrangement links TRBV4-1 to TRBJ2-2; TRBD2 agrees at 8 bases. Trimming at V came to 4 bases and at J to 6 bases, leaving 7 bases not matched to a gene. The CDR3 is 15 amino acids. The germline CDR1 and CDR2 sequences are MGHRA and YSYEKL. DNA for the CDR3: TGCGCCAGCAGCCTCAGCGGGAGCCTTGCCGGGGAGCTGTTTTTT. Its translation is CASSLSGSLAGELFF.

The chain recombines TRBV7-9 with TRBJ1-5; the D gene is possibly TRBD1 (5 bases). Germline V lookup: CDR1 SEHNR, CDR2 FQNEAQ (reference sequence). V lost 5 bases and J 3 bases, leaving 8 bases between the germline ends. The CDR3 runs 13 residues. In DNA, the CDR3 is TGTGCCAGCAGCCGGGACTTCAATCAGCCCCAGCATTTT. Amino acid sequence: CASSRDFNQPQHF.

V is TRBV24-1 and J is TRBJ1-6; D not certain. The ends were cut back, 10 bases at V and 10 bases at J, with 16 bases in the middle. This CDR3 is 13 amino acids long. Germline V gene sequence: CDR1 KGHDR, CDR2 SFDVKD. The CDR3 coding sequence is TGTGCCACGTCTTCAACGGACTCCTCACCCCTCCACTTT. This gives the protein CATSSTDSSPLHF.

Written as DNA, the CDR3 is TGTGCCAGCAGCTGGGGGACAGGGGGTCATCAGCCCCAGCATTTT. It translates to CASSWGTGGHQPQHF. This rearrangement joins TRBV5-8 to TRBJ1-5; 11 nucleotides line up with TRBD1. CDR1 and CDR2 from the germline V gene are SGHTS and YDEGEE. V shed 3 bases and J 5 bases; nucleotides not matched to a gene: 4. The CDR3 has 15 residues. The whole variable domain, remainder taken from reference TRBV5-8 and TRBJ1-5, is EAGVTQSPTHLIKTRGQQATLRCSPISGHTSVYWYQQALGLGLQFLLWYDEGEERNRGNFPPRFSGRQFPNYSSELNVNALELEDSALYLCASSWGTGGHQPQHFGDGTRLSIL.

The chain has TRBV6-2 or TRBV6-3 and TRBJ1-5, with D uncertain. Germline CDR1 is MNHEY and CDR2 is SVGEGT. CDR3 length: 15 residues. The V gene lost 2 bases and the J gene lost 2 bases, with 10 bases spanning the gap. The CDR3 reads CASSYSGVGNQPQHF. The DNA of the CDR3 is TGTGCCAGCAGTTACAGTGGGGTGGGCAATCAGCCCCAGCATTTT.

The CDR3 DNA is TGTGCCAGCAGCTTGGAAGCGCAGGCCCACTACGAGCAGTACTTC. Its protein product is CASSLEAQAHYEQYF. This chain uses TRBV5-6 with TRBJ2-7; D gene ambiguous. This CDR3 spans 15 amino acids. Germline CDR1 and CDR2: SGHDT and YYEEEE. V was trimmed by 0 bases and J by 3 bases, leaving 13 bases between them.

Remarks on this clone: The same CDR3 can be traced to other DNA sequences in this sample. The chain uses TRBV9 and TRBJ2-1, with D perhaps TRBD2 (5 bases). V dropped 3 bases and J dropped 0 bases, with 10 bases sitting between them. The length of the CDR3 is 15 residues. Germline CDR1 is SGDLS and CDR2 is YYNGEE. The CDR3 DNA reads TGTGCCAGCAGCGCGAGCGGAAGCTCCTACAATGAGCAGTTCTTC. Translating gives CASSASGSSYNEQFF.

This sequence joins TRBV28 and TRBJ1-2; D possibly corresponds to TRBD1 (5 bases). CDR3 length equals 14 residues. Trimming shortened V by 10 bases and J by 5 bases, and 20 bases separated the two germline ends. CDR1 and CDR2 from the germline V gene are MDHEN and SYDVKM. The CDR3 spells CATLPAGRGYGYTF. The CDR3 nucleotides read TGTGCCACCTTACCTGCGGGACGCGGGTATGGCTACACCTTC.

The chain couples TRBV28 to TRBJ1-5; D might be TRBD1 (5 bases). Between the trimmed V and J ends, which lost 6 bases and 0 bases, there was a span of 9 bases. Germline assignment: CDR1 MDHEN and CDR2 SYDVKM. The CDR3 is 14 residues long. CDR3 nucleotides: TGTGCCAGCAGGTCAGGGTATAGCAATCAGCCCCAGCATTTT. It yields the protein CASRSGYSNQPQHF.